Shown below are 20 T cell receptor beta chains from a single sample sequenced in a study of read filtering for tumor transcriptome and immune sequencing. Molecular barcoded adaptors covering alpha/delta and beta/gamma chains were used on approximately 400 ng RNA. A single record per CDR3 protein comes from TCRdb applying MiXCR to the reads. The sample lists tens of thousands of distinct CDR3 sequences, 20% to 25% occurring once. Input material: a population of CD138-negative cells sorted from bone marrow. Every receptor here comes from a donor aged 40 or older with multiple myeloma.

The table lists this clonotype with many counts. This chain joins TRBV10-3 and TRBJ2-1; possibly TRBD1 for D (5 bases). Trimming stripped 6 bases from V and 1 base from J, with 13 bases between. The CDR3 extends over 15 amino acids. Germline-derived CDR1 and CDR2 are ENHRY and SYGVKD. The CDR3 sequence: CAISEKRQSYNEQFF. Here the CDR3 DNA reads TGTGCCATCAGCGAGAAGAGACAGTCCTACAATGAGCAGTTCTTC.

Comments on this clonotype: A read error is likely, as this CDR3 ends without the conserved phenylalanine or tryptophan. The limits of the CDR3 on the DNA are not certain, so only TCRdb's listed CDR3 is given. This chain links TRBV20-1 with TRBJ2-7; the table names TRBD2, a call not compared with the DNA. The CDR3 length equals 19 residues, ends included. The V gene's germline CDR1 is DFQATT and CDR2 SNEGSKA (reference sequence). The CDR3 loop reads CSARDPRGTSGNPSYEQHS.

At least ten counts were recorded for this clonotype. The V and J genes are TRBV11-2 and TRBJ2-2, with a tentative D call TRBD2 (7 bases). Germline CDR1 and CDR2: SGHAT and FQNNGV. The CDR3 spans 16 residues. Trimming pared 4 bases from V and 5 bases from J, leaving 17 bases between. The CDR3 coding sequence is TGTGCCAGCAGCTCCTCGGGCGGGGGCGGAACCGGGGAGCTGTTTTTT. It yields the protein CASSSSGGGGTGELFF.

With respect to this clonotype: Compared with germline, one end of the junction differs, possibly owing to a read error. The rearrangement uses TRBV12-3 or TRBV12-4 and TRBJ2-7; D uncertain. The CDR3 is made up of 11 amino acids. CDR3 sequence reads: CASGLIYEQYF. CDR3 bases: TGTGCCAGCGGTTTAATCTACGAGCAGTACTTC.

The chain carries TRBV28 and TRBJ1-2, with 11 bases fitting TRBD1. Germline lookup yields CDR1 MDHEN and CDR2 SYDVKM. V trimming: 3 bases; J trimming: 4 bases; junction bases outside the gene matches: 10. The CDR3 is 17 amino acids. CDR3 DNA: TGTGCCAGCAGTTTGTTGGGACAGGGGGAAGTGAGCTATGGCTACACCTTC. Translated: CASSLLGQGEVSYGYTF.

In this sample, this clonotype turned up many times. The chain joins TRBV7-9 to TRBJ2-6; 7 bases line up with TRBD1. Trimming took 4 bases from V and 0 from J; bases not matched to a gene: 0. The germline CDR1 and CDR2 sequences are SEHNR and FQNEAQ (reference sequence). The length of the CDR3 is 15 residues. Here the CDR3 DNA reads TGTGCCAGCAGCTCAGGGGGCTCTGGGGCCAACGTCCTGACTTTC. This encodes CASSSGGSGANVLTF.

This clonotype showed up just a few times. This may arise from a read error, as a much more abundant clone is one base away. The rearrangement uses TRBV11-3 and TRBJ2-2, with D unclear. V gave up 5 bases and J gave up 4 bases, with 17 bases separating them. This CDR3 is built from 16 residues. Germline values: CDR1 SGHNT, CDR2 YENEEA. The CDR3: CASSPARTESTGELFF. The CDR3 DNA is TGTGCCAGCAGCCCTGCCCGGACGGAGAGCACCGGGGAGCTGTTTTTT.

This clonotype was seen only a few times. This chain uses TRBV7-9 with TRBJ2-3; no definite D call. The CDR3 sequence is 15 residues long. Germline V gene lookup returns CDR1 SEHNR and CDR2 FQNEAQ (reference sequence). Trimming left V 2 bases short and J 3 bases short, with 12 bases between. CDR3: CASSLRPTGTDTQYF. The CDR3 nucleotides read TGTGCCAGCAGCTTAAGGCCTACCGGGACAGATACGCAGTATTTT.

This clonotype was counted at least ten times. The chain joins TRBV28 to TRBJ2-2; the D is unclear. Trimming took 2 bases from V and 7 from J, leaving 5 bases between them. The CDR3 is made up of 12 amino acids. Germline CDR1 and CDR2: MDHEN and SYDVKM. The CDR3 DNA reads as TGTGCCAGCAGTTTAAACTTCGGGGAGCTGTTTTTT. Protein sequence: CASSLNFGELFF.

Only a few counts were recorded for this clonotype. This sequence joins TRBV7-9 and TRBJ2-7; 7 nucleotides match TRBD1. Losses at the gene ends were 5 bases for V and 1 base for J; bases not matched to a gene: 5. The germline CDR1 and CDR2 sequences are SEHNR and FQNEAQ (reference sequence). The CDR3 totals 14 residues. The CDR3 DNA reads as TGTGCCAGCAGCATTGGACAGGATTCCTACGAGCAGTACTTC. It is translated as CASSIGQDSYEQYF.

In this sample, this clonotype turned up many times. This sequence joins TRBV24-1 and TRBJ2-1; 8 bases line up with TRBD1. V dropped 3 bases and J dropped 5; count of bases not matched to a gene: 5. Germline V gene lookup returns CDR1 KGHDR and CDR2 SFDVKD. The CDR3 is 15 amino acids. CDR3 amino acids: CATSDTDRVNNEQFF. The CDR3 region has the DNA TGTGCCACCAGTGATACGGACAGGGTAAACAATGAGCAGTTCTTC.

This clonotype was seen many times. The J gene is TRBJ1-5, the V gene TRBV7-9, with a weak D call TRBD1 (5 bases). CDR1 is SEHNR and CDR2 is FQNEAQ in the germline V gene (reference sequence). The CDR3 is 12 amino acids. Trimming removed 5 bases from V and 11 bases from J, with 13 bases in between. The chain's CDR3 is CASSPQRGAQHF. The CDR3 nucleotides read TGTGCCAGCAGCCCCCAGCGAGGGGCCCAGCATTTT.

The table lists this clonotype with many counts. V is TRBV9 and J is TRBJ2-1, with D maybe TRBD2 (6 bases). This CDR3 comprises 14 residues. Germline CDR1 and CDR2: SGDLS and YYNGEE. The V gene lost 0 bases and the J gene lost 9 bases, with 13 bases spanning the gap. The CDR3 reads CASSVAVRGVEQFF. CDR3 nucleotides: TGTGCCAGCAGCGTAGCTGTCCGCGGGGTTGAGCAGTTCTTC.

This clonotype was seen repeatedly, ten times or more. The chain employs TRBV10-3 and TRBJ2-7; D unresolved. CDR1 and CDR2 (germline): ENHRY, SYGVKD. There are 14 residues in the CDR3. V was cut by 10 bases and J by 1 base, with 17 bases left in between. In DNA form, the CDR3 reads TGTGCCACCTCTCCCGAGGCCCCTTCCTACGAGCAGTACTTC. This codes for CATSPEAPSYEQYF.

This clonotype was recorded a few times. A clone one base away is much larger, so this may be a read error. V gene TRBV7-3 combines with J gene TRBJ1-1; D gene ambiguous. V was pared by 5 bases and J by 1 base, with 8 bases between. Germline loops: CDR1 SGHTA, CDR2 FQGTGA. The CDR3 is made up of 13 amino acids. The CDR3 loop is CASSPGSNTEAFF. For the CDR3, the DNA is TGTGCCAGCAGCCCCGGATCGAACACTGAAGCTTTCTTT.

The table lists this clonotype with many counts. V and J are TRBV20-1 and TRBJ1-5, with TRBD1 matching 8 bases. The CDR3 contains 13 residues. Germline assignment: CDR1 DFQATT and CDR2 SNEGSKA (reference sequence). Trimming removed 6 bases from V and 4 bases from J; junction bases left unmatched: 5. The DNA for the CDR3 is TGCAGTGCCCGACAGGGGTGGAATCAGCCCCAGCATTTT. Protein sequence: CSARQGWNQPQHF.

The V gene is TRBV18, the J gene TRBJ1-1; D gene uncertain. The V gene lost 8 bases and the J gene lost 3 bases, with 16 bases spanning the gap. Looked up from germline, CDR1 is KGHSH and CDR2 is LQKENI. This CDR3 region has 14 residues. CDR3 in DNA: TGTGCCAGCACCGAACGACACGGATACACTGAAGCTTTCTTT. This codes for CASTERHGYTEAFF.

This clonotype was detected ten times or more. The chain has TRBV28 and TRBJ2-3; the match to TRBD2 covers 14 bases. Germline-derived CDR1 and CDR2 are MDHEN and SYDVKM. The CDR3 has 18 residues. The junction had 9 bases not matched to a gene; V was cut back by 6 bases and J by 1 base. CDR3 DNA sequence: TGTGCCAGCAGCCCCTGGACTAGCGGGGGGATCCGCACAGATACGCAGTATTTT. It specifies CASSPWTSGGIRTDTQYF.

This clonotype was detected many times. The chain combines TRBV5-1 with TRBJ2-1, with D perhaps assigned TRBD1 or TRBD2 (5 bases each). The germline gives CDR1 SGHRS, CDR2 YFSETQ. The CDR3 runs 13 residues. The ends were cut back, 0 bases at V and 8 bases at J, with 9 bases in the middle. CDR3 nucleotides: TGCGCCAGCAGCTTGGAGAGGGACGATGAGCAGTTCTTC. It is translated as CASSLERDDEQFF.

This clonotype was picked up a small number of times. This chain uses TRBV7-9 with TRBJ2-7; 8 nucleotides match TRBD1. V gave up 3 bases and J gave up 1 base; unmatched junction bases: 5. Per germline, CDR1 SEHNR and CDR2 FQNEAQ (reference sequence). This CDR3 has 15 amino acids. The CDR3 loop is CASSFDRGFSYEQYF. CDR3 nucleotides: TGTGCCAGCAGCTTCGACAGGGGCTTTTCCTACGAGCAGTACTTC.